The 13 T cell receptor beta chains listed next were all sequenced from one sample in a study of shared clonotypes between healthy human individuals. Libraries were prepared by immunoSEQ multiplex PCR; TCRdb keeps only in-frame clonotypes and omits some of them. The sample consists of about 2.1 million clones, 90% to 95% of them appearing once. Only CD45RO-negative cells positively selected for CCR7 counted as naive CD8 cells, so terminally differentiated effector memory CD45RA+ cells were excluded. The material sequenced was naive CD8+ T cells from PBMCs. The receptors were sampled from a man aged 18 to 30 in good health. Some clones in this sample may be carry-over from other donors' samples.

The gene calls are TRBV4-1 and TRBJ2-3, with 12 bases identical to TRBD2. This CDR3 is built from 16 residues. The germline V gene has CDR1 MGHRA and CDR2 YSYEKL. With V trimmed by 2 bases and J by 3 bases, 3 bases remained unmatched. CDR3 sequence (DNA): TGCGCCAGCAGCCAAACTAGCGGGAGGAGAACAGATACGCAGTATTTT. Protein: CASSQTSGRRTDTQYF.

The genes are TRBV10-3 and TRBJ2-7; D could derive from TRBD1 or TRBD2 (5 bases each). The germline CDR1 and CDR2 sequences are ENHRY and SYGVKD. The V end was cut by 3 bases, the J end by 7 bases, with 28 bases between. This CDR3 is 18 amino acids long. This chain's CDR3 is CAISDLGWPPGTSGEQYF. The CDR3 DNA reads TGTGCCATCAGTGATTTGGGGTGGCCCCCAGGGACCTCGGGGGAGCAGTACTTC.

The chain recombines TRBV6-5 with TRBJ1-4; tentative D call: TRBD1 (5 bases). Germline values: CDR1 MNHEY, CDR2 SVGAGI. The CDR3 spans 13 residues. The V gene lost 11 bases and the J gene lost 1 base, with 11 bases spanning the gap. Here the CDR3 reads CACRGGTNEKLFF. CDR3 DNA: TGTGCCTGCCGCGGGGGAACTAATGAAAAACTGTTTTTT.

This chain connects TRBV2 to TRBJ1-1; 8 bases fit TRBD1. V shed 7 bases and J 11 bases; nucleotides not matched to a gene: 6. Germline CDR1 is SNHLY and CDR2 is FYNNEI. The CDR3 loop spans 11 amino acids. The CDR3 nucleotides are TGTGCCAGCAATTGGGGGGACAGGGCTTTCTTT. It specifies CASNWGDRAFF.

V and J are TRBV5-1 and TRBJ1-1, with D perhaps TRBD1 (5 bases). There are 13 residues in the CDR3. The V and J ends lost 2 bases and 6 bases respectively, with 11 bases between them. The germline gives CDR1 SGHRS, CDR2 YFSETQ. For the CDR3, the DNA is TGCGCCAGCAGCTTCTGGGGGGAGGCTGAAGCTTTCTTT. It yields the protein CASSFWGEAEAFF.

This chain links TRBV28 with TRBJ1-1; possibly TRBD1 for D (5 bases). V shed 7 bases and J shed 7 bases, with 22 bases lying between them. This CDR3 spans 15 amino acids. CDR1 and CDR2 (germline): MDHEN, SYDVKM. CDR3 coding DNA: TGTGCCAGCATTCCGAACCGGGACGCCCCTGTTGAAGCTTTCTTT. Its translation is CASIPNRDAPVEAFF.

This chain uses TRBV11-1 with TRBJ2-5; 7 bases match TRBD2. J lost 2 bases, V lost 5 bases, and 20 bases had no gene match. The V gene's germline CDR1 is SGHAT and CDR2 FQDESV (reference sequence). The CDR3 runs to 19 residues. Written as DNA, the CDR3 is TGTGCCAGCAGCGCCTCGGGACTCCAAATCGGGGGGTCGCAAGAGACCCAGTACTTC. Protein: CASSASGLQIGGSQETQYF.

The chain couples TRBV27 to TRBJ2-7; 9 bases are a match to TRBD1. Germline V CDR1 and CDR2: MNHEY, SMNVEV (reference sequence). The CDR3 loop spans 13 amino acids. V shed 6 bases and J 5 bases; nucleotides not matched to a gene: 5. Here the CDR3 DNA reads TGTGCCAGCAGCGGACAGGGGTACAACGAGCAGTACTTC. Its translation is CASSGQGYNEQYF.

The rearrangement links TRBV7-2 to TRBJ2-1, with 7 bases that match TRBD2. The CDR3 spans 18 residues. The germline V gene encodes CDR1 SGHTA and CDR2 FQGNSA. Losses at the gene ends were 5 bases for V and 3 bases for J; bases not matched to a gene: 16. This CDR3 reads CASSLMVVAGDFYNEQFF. The CDR3 DNA reads as TGTGCCAGCAGCCTGATGGTAGTGGCGGGAGACTTCTACAATGAGCAGTTCTTC. Drawing the rest from reference TRBV7-2 and TRBJ2-1, the complete variable domain is GAGVSQSPSNKVTEKGKDVELRCDPISGHTALYWYRQSLGQGLEFLIYFQGNSAPDKSGLPSDRFSAERTGGSVSTLTIQRTQQEDSAVYLCASSLMVVAGDFYNEQFFGPGTRLTVL.

The chain links TRBV15 to TRBJ2-2; no firm D call. Trimming pared 8 bases from V and 0 bases from J, leaving 10 bases between. Germline V lookup: CDR1 LNHNV, CDR2 YYDKDF (reference sequence). The CDR3 sequence is 14 residues long. In DNA, the CDR3 is TGTGCCACCGAACGACGAGCGAACACCGGGGAGCTGTTTTTT. Protein product: CATERRANTGELFF.

This clone was counted only a few times. Different DNA sequences within this sample yield the same CDR3. The CDR3 region is CASSSTGTSSYEQYF. CDR3 DNA: TGTGCCAGCAGCTCAACCGGGACTAGCTCCTACGAGCAGTACTTC. The chain couples TRBV7-9 to TRBJ2-7; TRBD2 matches at 8 bases. CDR3 length: 15 amino acids. J was trimmed by 0 bases and V by 4 bases; bases with no gene match: 5. CDR1 and CDR2 from the germline V gene are SEHNR and FQNEAQ (reference sequence).

The chain is built from TRBV10-3 and TRBJ1-1; weak D call: TRBD1 (6 bases). The germline gives CDR1 ENHRY, CDR2 SYGVKD. The V gene lost 6 bases and the J gene lost 1 base, with 9 bases spanning the gap. This CDR3 comprises 13 residues. The CDR3 sequence: CAISVQGNTEAFF. In DNA, the CDR3 is TGTGCCATCAGCGTACAGGGGAACACTGAAGCTTTCTTT.

The chain carries TRBV30 and TRBJ1-3; D remains ambiguous. Germline assignment: CDR1 GTSNPN and CDR2 SVGIG (reference sequence). V dropped 0 bases and J dropped 8 bases, with 14 bases sitting between them. This CDR3 has 14 residues. Written as DNA, the CDR3 is TGTGCCTGGAGTGTACTCGGGGTTTGGGACACCATATATTTT. It yields the protein CAWSVLGVWDTIYF.